These 15 T cell receptor beta chains were sequenced from one sample in a study of Ad26.COV2.S vaccination and SARS-CoV-2 variants. TCRdb keeps only in-frame clones here, not all; method: immunoSEQ multiplex PCR. The table lists around 300,000 clones, around 89% of them singletons. As for treatment: some 20 received Ad26.COV2.S at low or high dose, single or two shots; roughly five received placebo; per-sample allocation not given. Each sample was drawn 63 days after the first injection (of vaccine or placebo). The sample in question was peripheral blood, obtained in a trial of Ad26.COV2.S vaccine versus placebo. The source is a person aged 18-65 years who received the Ad26.COV2.S COVID-19 vaccine or a placebo.

Regarding this clone: Compared with germline, one end of the junction differs, possibly owing to a read error. The chain combines TRBV18 with TRBJ1-2; no reliable D call. This CDR3 is built from 16 residues. Looked up from germline, CDR1 is KGHSH and CDR2 is LQKENI. CDR3 in amino acids: CANSPLQFSDAYGYTF. CDR3 in DNA: TGTGCCAACTCACCACTCCAATTCAGCGACGCCTATGGCTACACCTTC.

The chain combines TRBV5-1 with TRBJ2-2, with 8 bases aligning to TRBD1. J was trimmed by 6 bases and V by 4 bases; bases with no gene match: 5. Germline V CDR1 and CDR2: SGHRS, YFSETQ. This CDR3 has 14 amino acids. The CDR3 region is CASSRQGSSGELFF. The CDR3 region has the DNA TGCGCCAGCAGCCGACAGGGGTCATCCGGGGAGCTGTTTTTT. The whole variable domain, remainder taken from reference TRBV5-1 and TRBJ2-2, is KAGVTQTPRYLIKTRGQQVTLSCSPISGHRSVSWYQQTPGQGLQFLFEYFSETQRNKGNFPGRFSGRQFSNSRSEMNVSTLELGDSALYLCASSRQGSSGELFFGEGSRLTVL.

The chain carries TRBV19 and TRBJ1-5; possible D gene TRBD1, 6 bases. V lost 10 bases and J 9 bases, leaving 16 bases between the germline ends. In germline, CDR1 is LNHDA, CDR2 SQIVND (reference sequence). The CDR3 loop spans 12 amino acids. CDR3 amino acids: CATGQRLGPQHF. DNA for the CDR3: TGTGCCACCGGACAGAGGTTAGGGCCCCAGCATTTT.

The J gene is TRBJ2-7, the V gene TRBV7-3; TRBD2 matches at 9 bases. The CDR3 has 15 residues. Germline values: CDR1 SGHTA, CDR2 FQGTGA. Unmatched junction bases numbered 4, after V lost 0 bases and J lost 4 bases. CDR3 protein: CASSLTAGGQYEQYF. Here the CDR3 DNA reads TGTGCCAGCAGCTTAACGGCGGGAGGGCAGTACGAGCAGTACTTC. Using reference TRBV7-3 and TRBJ2-7 for the parts outside the CDR3, the full variable domain is GAGVSQTPSNKVTEKGKYVELRCDPISGHTALYWYRQSLGQGPEFLIYFQGTGAADDSGLPNDRFFAVRPEGSVSTLKIQRTERGDSAVYLCASSLTAGGQYEQYFGPGTRLTVT.

A single count supports this clone. The rearrangement joins TRBV5-1 to TRBJ2-7; 7 bases are a match to TRBD1. This CDR3 has 14 amino acids. The germline gives CDR1 SGHRS, CDR2 YFSETQ. V shed 4 bases, J shed 2 bases, and the junction held 6 bases outside the gene matches. DNA for the CDR3: TGCGCCAGCAGCCCGGGACAGCTCCCCTACGAGCAGTACTTC. Translation: CASSPGQLPYEQYF.

The CDR3 spells CASSQDGLAGKTGEQYF. CDR3 coding DNA: TGTGCCAGCAGCCAAGACGGACTAGCGGGAAAAACGGGTGAGCAGTACTTC. The chain links TRBV3-1 (or the pseudogene TRBV3-2) to TRBJ2-7; the match to TRBD2 covers 12 bases. Germline loops: CDR1 LGHDT, CDR2 YNNKEL (reference sequence). This CDR3 is 17 amino acids long. Germline trimming cut 0 bases from V and 7 bases from J; bases unmatched to any gene: 10.

The gene calls are TRBV3-1 (or the pseudogene TRBV3-2) and TRBJ2-3; possibly TRBD2 for D (5 bases). V lost 0 bases and J 6 bases, leaving 13 bases between the germline ends. Germline CDR1 reads LGHDT; CDR2 reads YNNKEL (reference sequence). The CDR3 extends over 15 amino acids. The CDR3 DNA is TGTGCCAGCAGCCAAGATATCGGGGAGATGGATACGCAGTATTTT. This codes for CASSQDIGEMDTQYF.

The chain recombines TRBV4-1 with TRBJ1-1; no clear D. V lost 4 bases and J 4 bases, leaving 25 bases between the germline ends. The CDR3 runs 18 residues. Germline V gives CDR1 MGHRA, CDR2 YSYEKL. The CDR3 DNA reads TGCGCCAGCAGCCCCACCACGGGATCCTCGGGCTTTGTCACTGAAGCTTTCTTT. This codes for CASSPTTGSSGFVTEAFF.

The table lists this clone with a few counts. This chain connects TRBV6-1 to TRBJ2-1; TRBD2 agrees at 9 bases. The CDR3 extends over 15 amino acids. Trimming at V came to 2 bases and at J to 5 bases, leaving 4 bases not matched to a gene. Looked up from germline, CDR1 is MNHNS and CDR2 is SASEGT. The DNA for the CDR3 is TGTGCCAGCAGTGAATGGACTAGCGCCAACAATGAGCAGTTCTTC. This codes for CASSEWTSANNEQFF.

V usage is TRBV18 and J usage is TRBJ2-1; D unclear. This CDR3 spans 14 amino acids. V was trimmed by 2 bases and J by 8 bases, leaving 13 bases between them. Germline lookup yields CDR1 KGHSH and CDR2 LQKENI. The DNA for the CDR3 is TGTGCCAGCTCACCATATATGGGATCCGATGAGCAGTTCTTC. As protein: CASSPYMGSDEQFF. The whole variable domain, filled in from reference TRBV18 and TRBJ2-1, reads NAGVMQNPRHLVRRRGQEARLRCSPMKGHSHVYWYRQLPEEGLKFMVYLQKENIIDESGMPKERFSAEFPKEGPSILRIQQVVRGDSAAYFCASSPYMGSDEQFFGPGTRLTVL.

CDR3 loop: CASSQESSALGEQFF. CDR3 coding DNA: TGCGCCAGCAGCCAAGAGTCTAGCGCCCTGGGTGAGCAGTTCTTC. The gene calls are TRBV4-1 and TRBJ2-1; tentative D call: TRBD2 (6 bases). The germline gives CDR1 MGHRA, CDR2 YSYEKL. The V end lost 0 bases, the J end lost 9 bases, and 15 bases lay between the germline ends. CDR3 length: 15 residues.

V gene TRBV24-1 combines with J gene TRBJ2-1; no clear D gene. V was cut by 2 bases and J by 3 bases, with 4 bases left in between. This CDR3 is 13 amino acids long. Germline-derived CDR1 and CDR2 are KGHDR and SFDVKD. Here the CDR3 reads CATSDSDYNEQFF. CDR3 in DNA: TGTGCCACCAGTGATTCAGACTACAATGAGCAGTTCTTC.

J is TRBJ2-7 and V is TRBV15, with a weak D call TRBD1 (8 bases). Trimming removed 5 bases at V and 0 bases at J, with 14 bases between. Germline V CDR1 and CDR2: LNHNV, YYDKDF (reference sequence). The CDR3 has 15 amino acids. The CDR3 DNA reads TGTGCCACCAGCTATTACAGGGGGGGCTCCTACGAGCAGTACTTC. It is translated as CATSYYRGGSYEQYF. Combining the CDR3 with reference TRBV15 and TRBJ2-7 gives the whole variable domain DAMVIQNPRYQVTQFGKPVTLSCSQTLNHNVMYWYQQKSSQAPKLLFHYYDKDFNNEADTPDNFQSRRPNTSFCFLDIRSPGLGDTAMYLCATSYYRGGSYEQYFGPGTRLTVT.

The rearrangement links TRBV4-3 to TRBJ2-4, with TRBD2 matching 10 bases. This CDR3 spans 16 amino acids. Looked up from germline, CDR1 is LGHNA and CDR2 is YSLEER. Losses at the gene ends were 0 bases for V and 6 bases for J; bases not matched to a gene: 5. CDR3 DNA sequence: TGCGCCAGCAGCCAAGATATAAGCGGGGGGGCAAACATTCAGTACTTC. It is translated as CASSQDISGGANIQYF.

This clone was observed a handful of times. V gene TRBV2 combines with J gene TRBJ1-1; 10 bases match TRBD1. CDR1 and CDR2 (germline): SNHLY, FYNNEI. This CDR3 comprises 14 residues. Trimming cost V 7 bases and J 6 bases; bases outside gene matches: 8. CDR3 residues: CASISGTGEPEAFF. The DNA of the CDR3 is TGTGCCAGCATCAGTGGGACAGGGGAACCTGAAGCTTTCTTT. Supplemented by reference TRBV2 and TRBJ1-1, the full variable domain reads EPEVTQTPSHQVTQMGQEVILRCVPISNHLYFYWYRQILGQKVEFLVSFYNNEISEKSEIFDDQFSVERPDGSNFTLKIRSTKLEDSAMYFCASISGTGEPEAFFGQGTRLTVV.